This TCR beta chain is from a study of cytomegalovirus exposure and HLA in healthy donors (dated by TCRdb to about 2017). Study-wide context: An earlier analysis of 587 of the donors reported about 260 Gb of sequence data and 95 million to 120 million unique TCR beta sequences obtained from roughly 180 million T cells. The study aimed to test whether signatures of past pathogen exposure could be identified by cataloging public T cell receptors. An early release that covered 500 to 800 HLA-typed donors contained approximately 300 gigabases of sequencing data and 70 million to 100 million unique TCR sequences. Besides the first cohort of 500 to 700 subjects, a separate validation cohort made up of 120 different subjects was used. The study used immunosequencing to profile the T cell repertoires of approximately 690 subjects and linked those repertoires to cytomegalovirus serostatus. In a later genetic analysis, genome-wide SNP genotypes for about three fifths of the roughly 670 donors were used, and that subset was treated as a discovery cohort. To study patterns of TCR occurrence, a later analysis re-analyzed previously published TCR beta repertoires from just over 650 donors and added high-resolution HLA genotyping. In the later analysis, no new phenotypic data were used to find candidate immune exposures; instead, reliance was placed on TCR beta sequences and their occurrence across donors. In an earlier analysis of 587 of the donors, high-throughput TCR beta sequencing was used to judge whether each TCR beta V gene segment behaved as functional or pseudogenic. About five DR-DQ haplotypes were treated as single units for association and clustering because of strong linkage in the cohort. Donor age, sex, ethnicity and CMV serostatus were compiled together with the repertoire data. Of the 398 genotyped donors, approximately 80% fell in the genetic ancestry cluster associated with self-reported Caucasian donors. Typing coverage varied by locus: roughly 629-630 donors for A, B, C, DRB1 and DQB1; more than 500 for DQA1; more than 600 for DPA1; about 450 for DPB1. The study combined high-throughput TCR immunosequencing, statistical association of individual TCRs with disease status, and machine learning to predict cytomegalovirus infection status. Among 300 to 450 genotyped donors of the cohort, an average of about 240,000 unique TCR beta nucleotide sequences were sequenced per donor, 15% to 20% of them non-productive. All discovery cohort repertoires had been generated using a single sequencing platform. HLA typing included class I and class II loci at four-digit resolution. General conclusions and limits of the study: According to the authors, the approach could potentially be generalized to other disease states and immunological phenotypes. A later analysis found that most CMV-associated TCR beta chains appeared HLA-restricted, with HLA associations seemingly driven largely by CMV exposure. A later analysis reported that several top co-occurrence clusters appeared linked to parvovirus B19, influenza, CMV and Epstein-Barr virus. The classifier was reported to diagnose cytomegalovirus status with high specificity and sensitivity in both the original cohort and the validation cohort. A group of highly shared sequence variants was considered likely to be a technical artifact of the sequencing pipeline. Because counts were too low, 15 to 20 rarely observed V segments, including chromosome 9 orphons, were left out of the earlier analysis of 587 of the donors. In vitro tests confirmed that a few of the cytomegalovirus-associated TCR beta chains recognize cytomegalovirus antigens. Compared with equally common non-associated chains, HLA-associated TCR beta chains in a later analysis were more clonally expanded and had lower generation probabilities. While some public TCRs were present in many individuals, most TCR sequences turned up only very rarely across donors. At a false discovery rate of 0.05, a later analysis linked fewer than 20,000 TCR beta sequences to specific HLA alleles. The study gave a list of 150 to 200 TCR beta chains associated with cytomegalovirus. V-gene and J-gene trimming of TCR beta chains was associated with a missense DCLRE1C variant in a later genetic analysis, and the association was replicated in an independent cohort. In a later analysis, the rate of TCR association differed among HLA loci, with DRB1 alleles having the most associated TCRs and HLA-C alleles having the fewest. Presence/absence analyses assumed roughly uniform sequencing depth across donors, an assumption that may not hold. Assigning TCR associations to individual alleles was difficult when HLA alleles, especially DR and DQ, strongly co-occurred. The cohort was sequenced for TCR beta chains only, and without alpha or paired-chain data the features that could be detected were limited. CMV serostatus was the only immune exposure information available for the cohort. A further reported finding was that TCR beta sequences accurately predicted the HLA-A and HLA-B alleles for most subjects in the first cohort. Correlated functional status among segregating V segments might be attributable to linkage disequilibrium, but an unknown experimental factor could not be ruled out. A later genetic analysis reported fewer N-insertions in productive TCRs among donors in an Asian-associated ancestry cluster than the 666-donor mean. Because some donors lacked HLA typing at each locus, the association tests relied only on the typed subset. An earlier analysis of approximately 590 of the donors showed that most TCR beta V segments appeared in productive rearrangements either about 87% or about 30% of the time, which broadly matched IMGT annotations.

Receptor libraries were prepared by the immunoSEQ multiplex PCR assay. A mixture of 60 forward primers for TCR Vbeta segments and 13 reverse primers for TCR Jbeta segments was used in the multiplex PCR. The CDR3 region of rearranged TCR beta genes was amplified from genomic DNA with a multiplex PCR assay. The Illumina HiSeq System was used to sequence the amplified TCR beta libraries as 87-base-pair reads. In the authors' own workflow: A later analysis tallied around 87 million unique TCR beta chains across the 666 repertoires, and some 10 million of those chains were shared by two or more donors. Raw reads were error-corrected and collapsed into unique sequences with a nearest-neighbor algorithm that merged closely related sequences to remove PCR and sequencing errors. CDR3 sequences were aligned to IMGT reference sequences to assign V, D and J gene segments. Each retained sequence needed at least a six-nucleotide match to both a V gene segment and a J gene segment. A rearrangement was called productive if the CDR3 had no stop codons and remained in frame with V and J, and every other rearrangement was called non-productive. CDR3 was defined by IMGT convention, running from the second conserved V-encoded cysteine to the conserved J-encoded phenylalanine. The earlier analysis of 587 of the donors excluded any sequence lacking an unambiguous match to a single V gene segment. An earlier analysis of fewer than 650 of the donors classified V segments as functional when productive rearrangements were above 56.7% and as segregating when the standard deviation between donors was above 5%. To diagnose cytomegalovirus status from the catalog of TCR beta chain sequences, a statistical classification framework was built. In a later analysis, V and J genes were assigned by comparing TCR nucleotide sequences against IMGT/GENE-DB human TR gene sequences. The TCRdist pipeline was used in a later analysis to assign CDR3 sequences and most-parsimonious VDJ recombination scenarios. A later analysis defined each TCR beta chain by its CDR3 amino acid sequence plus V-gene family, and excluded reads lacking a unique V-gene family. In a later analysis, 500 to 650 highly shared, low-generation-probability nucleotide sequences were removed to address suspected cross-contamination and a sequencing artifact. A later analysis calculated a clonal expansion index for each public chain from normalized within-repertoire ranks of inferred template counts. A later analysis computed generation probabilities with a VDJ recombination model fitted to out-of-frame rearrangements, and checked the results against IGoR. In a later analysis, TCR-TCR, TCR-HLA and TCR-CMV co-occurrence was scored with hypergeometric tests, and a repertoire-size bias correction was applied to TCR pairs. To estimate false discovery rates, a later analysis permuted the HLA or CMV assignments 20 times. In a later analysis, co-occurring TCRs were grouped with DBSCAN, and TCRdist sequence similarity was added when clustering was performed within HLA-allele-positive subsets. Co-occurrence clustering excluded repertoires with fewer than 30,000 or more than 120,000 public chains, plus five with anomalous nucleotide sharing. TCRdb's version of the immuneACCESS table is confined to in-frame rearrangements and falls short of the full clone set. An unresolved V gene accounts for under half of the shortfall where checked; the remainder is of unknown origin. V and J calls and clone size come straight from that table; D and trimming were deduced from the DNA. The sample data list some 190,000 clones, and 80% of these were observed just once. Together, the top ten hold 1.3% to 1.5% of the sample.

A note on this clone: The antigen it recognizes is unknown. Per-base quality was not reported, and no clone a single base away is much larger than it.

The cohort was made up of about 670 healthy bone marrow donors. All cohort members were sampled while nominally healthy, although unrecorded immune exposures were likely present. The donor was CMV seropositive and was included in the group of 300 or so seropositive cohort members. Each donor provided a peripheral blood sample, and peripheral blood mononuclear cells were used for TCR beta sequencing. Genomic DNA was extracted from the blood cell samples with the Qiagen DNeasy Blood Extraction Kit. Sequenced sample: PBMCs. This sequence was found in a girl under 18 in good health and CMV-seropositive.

In nucleotide form, the sequence is TGTGCCAGTAGTCCCATTAGCAATCAGCCCCAGCATTTT. Its coded protein is CASSPISNQPQHF. The receptor chain draws on TRBV19 and TRBJ1-5; the D gene assignment is ambiguous. CDR1 and CDR2 are read off the germline V gene (reference sequence) as LNHDA and SQIVND. V sheds 5 bases and J sheds 0 bases, leaving 5 bases between their ends. The CDR3 spans 13 residues, from the cysteine through the phenylalanine. The read is trimmed to its CDR3 DNA, 39 bases read in frame from base 1. The CDR3 plus the reference TRBV19 and TRBJ1-5 genes for the other parts give the full variable domain: DGGITQSPKYLFRKEGQNVTLSCEQNLNHDAMYWYRQDPGQGLRLIYYSQIVNDFQKGDIAEGYSVSREKKESFPLTVTSAQKNPTAFYLCASSPISNQPQHFGDGTRLSIL.